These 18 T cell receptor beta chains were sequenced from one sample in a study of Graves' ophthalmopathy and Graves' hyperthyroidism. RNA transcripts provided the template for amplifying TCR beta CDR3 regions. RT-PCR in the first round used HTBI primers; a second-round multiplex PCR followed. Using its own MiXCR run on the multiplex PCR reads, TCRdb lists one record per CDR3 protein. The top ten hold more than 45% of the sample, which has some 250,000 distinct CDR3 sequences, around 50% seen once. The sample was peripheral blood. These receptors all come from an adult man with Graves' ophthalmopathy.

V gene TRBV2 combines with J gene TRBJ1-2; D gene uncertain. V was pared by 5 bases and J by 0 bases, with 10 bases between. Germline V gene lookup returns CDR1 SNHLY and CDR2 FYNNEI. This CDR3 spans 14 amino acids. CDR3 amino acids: CASSPIFSNYGYTF. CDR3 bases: TGTGCCAGCAGTCCCATTTTTTCTAACTATGGCTACACCTTC.

Written as DNA, the CDR3 is TGCAGCGCCGGAGATGAAAAACTGTTTTTT. Amino acids: CSAGDEKLFF. The chain recombines TRBV29-1 with TRBJ1-4; the D is unclear. Per the germline V gene, CDR1 is SQVTM and CDR2 is ANQGSEA. The V end was cut by 7 bases, the J end by 6 bases, with 6 bases between. The CDR3 is made up of 10 amino acids. The full variable domain, completed using reference TRBV29-1 and TRBJ1-4, is SAVISQKPSRDICQRGTSLTIQCQVDSQVTMMFWYRQQPGQSLTLIATANQGSEATYESGFVIDKFPISRPNLTFSTLTVSNMSPEDSSIYLCSAGDEKLFFGSGTQLSVL.

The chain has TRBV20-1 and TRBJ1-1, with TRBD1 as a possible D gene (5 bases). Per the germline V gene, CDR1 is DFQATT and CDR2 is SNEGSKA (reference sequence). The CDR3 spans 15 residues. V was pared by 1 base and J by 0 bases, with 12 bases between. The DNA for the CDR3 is TGCAGTGCTAGAGGGGGCCCGGGCATGAACACTGAAGCTTTCTTT. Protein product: CSARGGPGMNTEAFF.

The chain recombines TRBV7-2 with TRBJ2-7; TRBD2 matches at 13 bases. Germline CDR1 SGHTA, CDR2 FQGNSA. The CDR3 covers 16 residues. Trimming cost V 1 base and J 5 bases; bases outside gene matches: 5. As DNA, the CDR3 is TGTGCCAGCAGCTTAGATACTAGCGGGGGGGCCCACGAGCAGTACTTC. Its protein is CASSLDTSGGAHEQYF.

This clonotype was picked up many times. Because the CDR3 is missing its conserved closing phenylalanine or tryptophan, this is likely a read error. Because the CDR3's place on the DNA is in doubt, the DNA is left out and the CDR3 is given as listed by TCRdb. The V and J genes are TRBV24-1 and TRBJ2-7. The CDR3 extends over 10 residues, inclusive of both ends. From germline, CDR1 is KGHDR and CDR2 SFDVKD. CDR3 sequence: CATSEPGRAA.

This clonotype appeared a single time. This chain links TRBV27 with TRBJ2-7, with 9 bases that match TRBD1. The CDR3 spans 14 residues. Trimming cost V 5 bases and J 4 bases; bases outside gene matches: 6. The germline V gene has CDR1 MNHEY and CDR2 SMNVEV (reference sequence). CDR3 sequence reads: CASSHGQGMYEQYF. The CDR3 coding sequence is TGTGCCAGCAGTCACGGACAGGGGATGTACGAGCAGTACTTC.

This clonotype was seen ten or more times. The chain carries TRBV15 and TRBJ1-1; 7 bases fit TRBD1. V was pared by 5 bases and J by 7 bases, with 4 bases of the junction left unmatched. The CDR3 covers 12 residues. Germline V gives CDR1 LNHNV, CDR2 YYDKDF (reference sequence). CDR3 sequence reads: CATSSRQGEAFF. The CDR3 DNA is TGTGCCACCAGCTCGAGACAGGGTGAAGCTTTCTTT.

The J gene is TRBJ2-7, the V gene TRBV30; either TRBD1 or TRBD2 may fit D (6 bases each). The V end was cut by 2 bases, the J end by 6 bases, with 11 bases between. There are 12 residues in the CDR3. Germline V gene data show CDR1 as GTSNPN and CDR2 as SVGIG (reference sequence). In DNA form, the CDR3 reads TGTGCCTGGAGTTTACAGGGAGGCGAGCAGTACTTC. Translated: CAWSLQGGEQYF.

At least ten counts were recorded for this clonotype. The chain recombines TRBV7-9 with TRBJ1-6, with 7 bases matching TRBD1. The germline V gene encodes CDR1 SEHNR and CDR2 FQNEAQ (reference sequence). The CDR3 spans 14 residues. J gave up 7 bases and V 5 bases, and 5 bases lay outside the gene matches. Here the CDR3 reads CASSRDSVNSPLHF. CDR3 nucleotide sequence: TGTGCCAGCAGCCGGGACAGCGTGAATTCACCCCTCCACTTT.

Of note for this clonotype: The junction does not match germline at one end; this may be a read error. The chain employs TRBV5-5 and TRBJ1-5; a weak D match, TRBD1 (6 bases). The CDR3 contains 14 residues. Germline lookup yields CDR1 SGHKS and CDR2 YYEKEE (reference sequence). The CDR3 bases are TGCGCCAGCAGCTTTCAGGGGAACAATCAGCCCCAGCATTTT. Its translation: CASSFQGNNQPQHF.

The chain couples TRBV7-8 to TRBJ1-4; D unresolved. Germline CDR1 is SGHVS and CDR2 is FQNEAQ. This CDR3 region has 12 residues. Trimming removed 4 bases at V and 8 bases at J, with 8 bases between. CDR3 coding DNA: TGTGCCAGCAGCTCGGGCAACGAAAAACTGTTTTTT. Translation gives CASSSGNEKLFF.

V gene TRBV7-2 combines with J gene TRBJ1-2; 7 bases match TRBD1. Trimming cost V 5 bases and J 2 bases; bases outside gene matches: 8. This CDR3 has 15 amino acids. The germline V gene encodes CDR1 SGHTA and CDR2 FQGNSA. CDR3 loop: CASSQTAGGNYGYTF. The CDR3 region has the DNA TGTGCCAGCAGCCAGACGGCAGGGGGAAACTATGGCTACACCTTC.

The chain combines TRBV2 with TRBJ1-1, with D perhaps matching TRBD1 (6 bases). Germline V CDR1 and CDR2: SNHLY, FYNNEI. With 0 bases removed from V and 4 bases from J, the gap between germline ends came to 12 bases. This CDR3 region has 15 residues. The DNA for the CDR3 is TGTGCCAGCAGTGAAGCGCTACAGGGAGCCACTGAAGCTTTCTTT. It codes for CASSEALQGATEAFF. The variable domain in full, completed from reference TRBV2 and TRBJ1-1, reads EPEVTQTPSHQVTQMGQEVILRCVPISNHLYFYWYRQILGQKVEFLVSFYNNEISEKSEIFDDQFSVERPDGSNFTLKIRSTKLEDSAMYFCASSEALQGATEAFFGQGTRLTVV.

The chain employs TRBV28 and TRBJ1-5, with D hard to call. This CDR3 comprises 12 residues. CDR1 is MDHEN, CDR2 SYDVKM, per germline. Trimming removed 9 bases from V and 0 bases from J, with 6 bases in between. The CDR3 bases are TGTGCCAGTGTACATAGCAATCAGCCCCAGCATTTT. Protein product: CASVHSNQPQHF.

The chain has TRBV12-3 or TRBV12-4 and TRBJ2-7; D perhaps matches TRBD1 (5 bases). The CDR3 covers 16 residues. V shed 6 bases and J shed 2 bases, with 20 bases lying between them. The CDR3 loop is CASSILLDKNPYEQYF. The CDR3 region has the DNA TGTGCCAGCAGCATCTTGTTGGACAAAAACCCCTACGAGCAGTACTTC.

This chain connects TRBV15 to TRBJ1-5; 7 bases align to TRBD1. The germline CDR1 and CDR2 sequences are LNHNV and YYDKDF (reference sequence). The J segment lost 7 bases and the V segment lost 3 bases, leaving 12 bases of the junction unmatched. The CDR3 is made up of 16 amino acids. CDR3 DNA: TGTGCCACCAGCAGCCAGACCAGGCAGGGGGTCCAGCCCCAGCATTTT. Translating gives CATSSQTRQGVQPQHF.

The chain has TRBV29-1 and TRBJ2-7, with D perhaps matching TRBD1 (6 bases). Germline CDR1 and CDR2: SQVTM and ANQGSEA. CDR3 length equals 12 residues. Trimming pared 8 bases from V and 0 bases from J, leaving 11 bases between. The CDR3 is CSSRDNSYEQYF. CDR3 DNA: TGCAGCAGCCGGGACAACTCCTACGAGCAGTACTTC.

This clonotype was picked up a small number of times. The CDR3 nucleotides read TGTGCCAGCGCCCCCGGCGGAAACACCATATATTTT. Amino acid sequence: CASAPGGNTIYF. The chain couples TRBV2 to TRBJ1-3; D is uncertain. The V end was cut by 8 bases, the J end by 4 bases, with 9 bases between. The germline V gene encodes CDR1 SNHLY and CDR2 FYNNEI. The CDR3 runs 12 residues. Based on the CDR3 plus reference TRBV2 and TRBJ1-3, the full variable domain is EPEVTQTPSHQVTQMGQEVILRCVPISNHLYFYWYRQILGQKVEFLVSFYNNEISEKSEIFDDQFSVERPDGSNFTLKIRSTKLEDSAMYFCASAPGGNTIYFGEGSWLTVV.